These 17 T cell receptor beta chains share one sample of origin, sequenced in a study of technical replicates of blood from a handful of donors. Here immunoSEQ multiplex PCR was the method, and the copy in TCRdb shows in-frame clones only, minus some. Here the sample spans 55,000 to 85,000 clones, 95% to 98% being singletons. The sequenced sample was T cells isolated from PBMCs. These receptors came from a human donor in good health.

The DNA for the CDR3 is TGTGCCAGCATCCTTCCTAAGGAGGTCACTGAAGCTTTCTTT. This encodes CASILPKEVTEAFF. The rearrangement joins TRBV6-1 to TRBJ1-1, with no clear D. This CDR3 comprises 14 residues. The V and J ends lost 7 bases and 4 bases respectively, with 16 bases between them. Looked up from germline, CDR1 is MNHNS and CDR2 is SASEGT.

The chain joins TRBV19 to TRBJ2-1; D possibly corresponds to TRBD1 (5 bases). The CDR3 is 14 residues long. Trimming shortened V by 1 base and J by 5 bases, and 9 bases separated the two germline ends. Germline values: CDR1 LNHDA, CDR2 SQIVND (reference sequence). CDR3 loop: CASSIGQGDNEQFF. The CDR3 nucleotides read TGTGCCAGTAGTATAGGGCAGGGCGACAATGAGCAGTTCTTC.

This clone was seen once. V and J are TRBV28 and TRBJ2-3, with TRBD2 matching 7 bases. CDR3 size: 16 residues. CDR1 and CDR2 (germline): MDHEN, SYDVKM. The V gene end was trimmed by 3 bases and the J gene end by 2 bases; junction bases not matched to a gene: 8. The CDR3 coding sequence is TGTGCCAGCAGTTTCCCCCCGGGGGGAGACACAGATACGCAGTATTTT. As protein: CASSFPPGGDTDTQYF.

This chain links TRBV29-1 with TRBJ2-1; a possible D gene is TRBD2 (6 bases). With 5 bases removed from V and 0 bases from J, the gap between germline ends came to 8 bases. The CDR3 runs to 13 residues. CDR1 and CDR2 from the germline V gene are SQVTM and ANQGSEA. For the CDR3, the DNA is TGCAGCGTTAGGGGAGGCTCCTACAATGAGCAGTTCTTC. Protein: CSVRGGSYNEQFF.

The V gene is TRBV19, the J gene TRBJ2-7; tentative D call: TRBD2 (6 bases). The CDR3 sequence is 16 residues long. The germline V gene encodes CDR1 LNHDA and CDR2 SQIVND (reference sequence). The germline V and J ends were trimmed by 2 bases and 4 bases, with 18 bases remaining between them. The CDR3 loop reads CASSIRTTKRLYEQYF. CDR3 in DNA: TGTGCCAGTAGTATACGGACTACCAAACGGCTTTACGAGCAGTACTTC.

The genes are TRBV6-5 and TRBJ1-1; the match to TRBD1 covers 7 bases. CDR1 and CDR2 (germline): MNHEY, SVGAGI. There are 13 residues in the CDR3. Trimming at V came to 6 bases and at J to 1 base, leaving 2 bases not matched to a gene. The CDR3 region is CASRRTGNTEAFF. DNA of the CDR3: TGTGCCAGCAGAAGGACAGGGAACACTGAAGCTTTCTTT.

The chain joins TRBV4-3 to TRBJ2-2, with TRBD2 identical over 14 bases. CDR1 is LGHNA and CDR2 is YSLEER in the germline V gene. V gave up 4 bases and J gave up 6 bases; unmatched junction bases: 1. The length of the CDR3 is 15 residues. CDR3 sequence (DNA): TGCGCCAGCAGCCTGGGACTAGCGGGAGCCGGGGAGCTGTTTTTT. It is translated as CASSLGLAGAGELFF.

The V call is TRBV7-9, the J call TRBJ2-7, with D maybe TRBD1 (5 bases). There are 14 residues in the CDR3. The germline V gene encodes CDR1 SEHNR and CDR2 FQNEAQ (reference sequence). V was cut by 4 bases and J by 0 bases, with 10 bases left in between. In DNA form, the CDR3 reads TGTGCCAGCAGCTCGTCAGGGATCTCCTACGAGCAGTACTTC. This translates into CASSSSGISYEQYF.

This CDR3 is CASSGDILETQYF. DNA for the CDR3: TGCGCCAGCAGCGGGGACATATTGGAGACCCAGTACTTC. The chain carries TRBV5-1 and TRBJ2-5; D is possibly TRBD1 (6 bases). Germline V gene lookup returns CDR1 SGHRS and CDR2 YFSETQ. The V end lost 4 bases, the J end lost 5 bases, and 12 bases lay between the germline ends. This CDR3 is 13 amino acids long.

The V and J genes are TRBV7-9 and TRBJ1-2; 9 nucleotides align to TRBD1. Germline CDR1 reads SEHNR; CDR2 reads FQNEAQ (reference sequence). This CDR3 region has 14 residues. Losses at the gene ends were 6 bases for V and 6 bases for J; bases not matched to a gene: 8. The CDR3 sequence: CASRARDRDDGYTF. The DNA for the CDR3 is TGTGCCAGCAGGGCCCGGGACAGGGACGATGGCTACACCTTC.

This clone was observed once. The V gene is TRBV30, the J gene TRBJ1-1; TRBD1 might be the D (5 bases). The CDR3 consists of 12 residues. Germline CDR1 is GTSNPN and CDR2 is SVGIG (reference sequence). V lost 4 bases, J lost 4 bases, and 10 bases lay in between. Written as DNA, the CDR3 is TGTGCCTGGAACTACAGGTTCACTGAAGCTTTCTTT. Its translation is CAWNYRFTEAFF. Full variable domain (remainder filled in from reference TRBV30 and TRBJ1-1): SQTIHQWPATLVQPVGSPLSLECTVEGTSNPNLYWYRQAAGRGLQLLFYSVGIGQISSEVPQNLSASRPQDRQFILSSKKLLLSDSGFYLCAWNYRFTEAFFGQGTRLTVV.

The genes are TRBV6-6 and TRBJ1-1; maybe TRBD1 (6 bases). Germline lookup yields CDR1 MNHNY and CDR2 SVGAGI (reference sequence). CDR3 size: 16 residues. Trimming took off 5 bases at V and 3 bases at J, with 19 bases between the two ends. The CDR3 nucleotides are TGTGCCAGCAGTCCCCGGGGAGGGGGTTATCACACTGAAGCTTTCTTT. It translates to CASSPRGGGYHTEAFF.

The rearrangement joins TRBV7-2 to TRBJ2-3; possible D gene TRBD2, 6 bases. Trimming cost V 1 base and J 2 bases, with 13 bases left between them. This CDR3 is built from 16 residues. Germline CDR1 SGHTA, CDR2 FQGNSA. The CDR3 protein is CASSLEYGGITDTQYF. The DNA of the CDR3 is TGTGCCAGCAGCTTAGAGTACGGCGGGATCACAGATACGCAGTATTTT.

V is TRBV23-1 and J is TRBJ2-7; 7 bases match TRBD1. TRBV23-1 is marked as an open reading frame, function uncertain. This CDR3 contains 17 residues. J lost 0 bases, V lost 2 bases, and 10 bases had no gene match. CDR3: CASSQQRQGPTSYEQYF. For the CDR3, the DNA is TGCGCCAGCAGTCAACAACGACAGGGACCCACCTCCTACGAGCAGTACTTC.

The chain is built from TRBV6-6 and TRBJ1-3, with 8 bases that match TRBD1. This CDR3 has 14 residues. CDR1 is MNHNY, CDR2 SVGAGI, per germline (reference sequence). V was pared by 6 bases and J by 3 bases, with 4 bases of the junction left unmatched. The CDR3 region has the DNA TGTGCCAGCAGCCCTGACAGGGGTGGAAACACCATATATTTT. It yields the protein CASSPDRGGNTIYF.

The V gene is TRBV6-5, the J gene TRBJ1-5; D perhaps matches TRBD1 (6 bases). The ends were cut back, 6 bases at V and 6 bases at J, with 18 bases in the middle. The germline gives CDR1 MNHEY, CDR2 SVGAGI. CDR3 size: 15 residues. The CDR3 bases are TGTGCCAGCAGACCCTCCCCAGGGGCGGGTCAGCCCCAGCATTTT. Residues: CASRPSPGAGQPQHF.

V usage is TRBV27 and J usage is TRBJ2-2, with 8 bases that match TRBD1. V was pared by 6 bases and J by 4 bases, with 16 bases of the junction left unmatched. Per germline, CDR1 MNHEY and CDR2 SMNVEV (reference sequence). This CDR3 region has 18 residues. The CDR3 here is CASSVRAMTGVGTGELFF. CDR3 coding DNA: TGTGCCAGCAGCGTAAGGGCGATGACAGGGGTCGGCACCGGGGAGCTGTTTTTT.